A single sample gave rise to the 27 T cell receptor beta chains below, sequenced in a study of cytomegalovirus exposure and HLA in healthy donors. Both 60 Vbeta primers and 13 Jbeta primers went into the PCR. Assay: immunoSEQ multiplex PCR; the TCRdb copy retains only in-frame clones and omits some. The table records some 180,000 clones, under 9.5% of them present only once. Sequenced: PBMCs. The receptors were gathered from a woman in her 30s in good health and CMV-seropositive.

V is TRBV9 and J is TRBJ1-2, with 7 bases identical to TRBD1. Germline V gives CDR1 SGDLS, CDR2 YYNGEE. The CDR3 spans 16 residues. Trimming removed 4 bases from V and 3 bases from J; junction bases left unmatched: 12. The CDR3 DNA is TGTGCCAGCAGCCCCAGGGACAGCCGATTCGACTATGGCTACACCTTC. Protein: CASSPRDSRFDYGYTF.

This clone appeared a few times. The V and J genes are TRBV6-6 and TRBJ1-1, with TRBD1 matching 8 bases. CDR1 and CDR2 from the germline V gene are MNHNY and SVGAGI (reference sequence). The junction had 6 bases not matched to a gene; V was cut back by 5 bases and J by 13 bases. The length of the CDR3 is 11 residues. DNA for the CDR3: TGTGCCAGCAGTGGGACAGGCTGGGGTTTCTTT. Translating gives CASSGTGWGFF.

This clone was recorded a few times. The rearrangement uses TRBV19 and TRBJ1-5; perhaps TRBD1 as D (5 bases). This CDR3 has 16 residues. V lost 2 bases to trimming and J lost 2 bases, with 13 bases between them. CDR1 and CDR2 (germline): LNHDA, SQIVND (reference sequence). CDR3 sequence: CASSIHQGSGNQPQHF. The DNA of the CDR3 is TGTGCCAGTAGTATACATCAGGGAAGCGGCAATCAGCCCCAGCATTTT.

The genes are TRBV5-4 and TRBJ2-1; weak D call: TRBD1 (6 bases). The CDR3 sequence is 15 residues long. Deletions cut 4 bases from V and 9 bases from J, with 20 bases between. The V gene's germline CDR1 is SGHNT and CDR2 YYREEE (reference sequence). The CDR3 DNA reads as TGTGCCAGCAGCCGAAGACAGGCGGCAGTGGGTGAGCAGTTCTTC. Protein sequence: CASSRRQAAVGEQFF. The complete variable domain, with remaining parts taken from reference TRBV5-4 and TRBJ2-1, reads ETGVTQSPTHLIKTRGQQVTLRCSSQSGHNTVSWYQQALGQGPQFIFQYYREEENGRGNFPPRFSGLQFPNYSSELNVNALELDDSALYLCASSRRQAAVGEQFFGPGTRLTVL.

The chain combines TRBV7-9 with TRBJ2-3; a possible D gene is TRBD2 (5 bases). Germline CDR1 and CDR2: SEHNR and FQNEAQ (reference sequence). This CDR3 region has 13 residues. Trimming took 3 bases from V and 5 from J, leaving 9 bases between them. The CDR3 region is CASSLRELDTQYF. The CDR3 region has the DNA TGTGCCAGCAGCTTGAGGGAGTTAGATACGCAGTATTTT.

This clone was observed a handful of times. The V call is TRBV6-6, the J call TRBJ2-2; 7 nucleotides agree with TRBD1. Germline CDR1 MNHNY, CDR2 SVGAGI (reference sequence). The ends lost 6 bases at V and 6 bases at J; junction bases unmatched: 4. This CDR3 is 13 amino acids long. The CDR3 region has the DNA TGTGCCAGCAGCGACAGGGTCCCCGGGGAGCTGTTTTTT. It translates to CASSDRVPGELFF.

The chain uses TRBV6-5 and TRBJ1-1; unclear D gene. Germline CDR1 and CDR2: MNHEY and SVGAGI. CDR3 length: 13 amino acids. V lost 6 bases, J lost 3 bases, and 11 bases lay in between. The CDR3: CASRLYSYTEAFF. The CDR3, as DNA: TGTGCCAGCAGATTATATTCCTACACTGAAGCTTTCTTT.

The chain carries TRBV28 and TRBJ2-1; D call uncertain. The V gene lost 5 bases and the J gene lost 5 bases, with 13 bases spanning the gap. The CDR3 is 14 amino acids. Germline lookup yields CDR1 MDHEN and CDR2 SYDVKM. The CDR3 loop is CASSRLQANNEQFF. Here the CDR3 DNA reads TGTGCCAGCAGTCGACTCCAAGCCAACAATGAGCAGTTCTTC.

This clone was observed a few times. CDR3 sequence (DNA): TGCGCCAGCAGCTTTAGTAGTGAGGGTCACTATGGCTACACCTTC. Amino acids: CASSFSSEGHYGYTF. The V gene is TRBV5-1, the J gene TRBJ1-2; D remains ambiguous. This CDR3 is built from 15 residues. With 2 bases removed from V and 3 bases from J, the gap between germline ends came to 14 bases. The germline CDR1 and CDR2 sequences are SGHRS and YFSETQ. The variable domain in full, with the rest retrieved from reference TRBV5-1 and TRBJ1-2, is KAGVTQTPRYLIKTRGQQVTLSCSPISGHRSVSWYQQTPGQGLQFLFEYFSETQRNKGNFPGRFSGRQFSNSRSEMNVSTLELGDSALYLCASSFSSEGHYGYTFGSGTRLTVV.

The rearrangement links TRBV9 to TRBJ1-2; unclear D gene. The germline CDR1 and CDR2 sequences are SGDLS and YYNGEE. V dropped 0 bases and J dropped 4 bases, with 10 bases sitting between them. The CDR3 runs to 14 residues. The CDR3 sequence: CASSVEPVSYGYTF. DNA for the CDR3: TGTGCCAGCAGCGTAGAGCCGGTTTCCTATGGCTACACCTTC. The whole variable domain, remainder taken from reference TRBV9 and TRBJ1-2, is DSGVTQTPKHLITATGQRVTLRCSPRSGDLSVYWYQQSLDQGLQFLIQYYNGEERAKGNILERFSAQQFPDLHSELNLSSLELGDSALYFCASSVEPVSYGYTFGSGTRLTVV.

The rearrangement joins TRBV5-1 to TRBJ1-1; D may be TRBD1 (6 bases). The V gene lost 2 bases and the J gene lost 5 bases, with 13 bases spanning the gap. This CDR3 has 14 amino acids. The germline CDR1 and CDR2 sequences are SGHRS and YFSETQ. The CDR3 DNA is TGCGCCAGCAGCTTACAGGGTGATTTTACTGAAGCTTTCTTT. Translating gives CASSLQGDFTEAFF.

The rearrangement links TRBV6-5 to TRBJ2-7; a weak D match, TRBD1 (6 bases). Germline values: CDR1 MNHEY, CDR2 SVGAGI. The CDR3 totals 15 residues. Between the trimmed V and J ends, which lost 6 bases and 3 bases, there was a span of 18 bases. The CDR3 spells CASRGNRDPVYEQYF. The CDR3 coding sequence is TGTGCCAGCAGGGGGAACAGGGATCCTGTCTACGAGCAGTACTTC.

This clone came up a few times. The genes are TRBV19 and TRBJ2-3; 10 bases match TRBD2. Germline assignment: CDR1 LNHDA and CDR2 SQIVND (reference sequence). The CDR3 has 15 residues. Unmatched junction bases numbered 0, after V lost 3 bases and J lost 0 bases. CDR3 amino acids: CASSMTSGSTDTQYF. The CDR3 DNA follows: TGTGCCAGTAGTATGACTAGCGGGAGCACAGATACGCAGTATTTT.

This clone was seen a few times. The chain is built from TRBV5-8 and TRBJ1-1, with unresolved D. The CDR3 sequence is 14 residues long. Germline V CDR1 and CDR2: SGHTS, YDEGEE. V was pared by 5 bases and J by 1 base, with 12 bases between. CDR3 residues: CASSTSAGNTEAFF. The DNA for the CDR3 is TGTGCCAGCAGTACCTCGGCGGGGAACACTGAAGCTTTCTTT.

The V gene is TRBV5-1, the J gene TRBJ1-1; weak D call: TRBD1 (6 bases). Trimming removed 6 bases from V and 8 bases from J, with 20 bases in between. The germline V gene encodes CDR1 SGHRS and CDR2 YFSETQ. There are 14 residues in the CDR3. CDR3 amino acids: CASNLGPDSQEAFF. The CDR3 DNA reads TGCGCCAGCAACTTAGGTCCGGACAGCCAAGAAGCTTTCTTT.

The rearrangement uses TRBV27 and TRBJ2-1; 8 nucleotides align to TRBD2. The CDR3 loop spans 18 amino acids. In germline, CDR1 is MNHEY, CDR2 SMNVEV (reference sequence). With 4 bases clipped from V and 0 bases from J, the junction kept 11 bases outside the gene matches. CDR3 bases: TGTGCCAGCAGTTCCTCTCTAGCGGGCCTTCGCTCCTACAATGAGCAGTTCTTC. Translated, it gives CASSSSLAGLRSYNEQFF.

This clone has more than one count but fewer than ten. This chain links TRBV15 with TRBJ2-1, with D perhaps matching TRBD1 (5 bases). Between the trimmed V and J ends, which lost 5 bases and 3 bases, there was a span of 20 bases. The germline V gene has CDR1 LNHNV and CDR2 YYDKDF (reference sequence). The CDR3 covers 17 residues. In nucleotides, the CDR3 is TGTGCCACCAGCCTTAGGGGCTCCAGTCCCCTCTACAATGAGCAGTTCTTC. This encodes CATSLRGSSPLYNEQFF.

This clone was counted a single time. The chain couples TRBV4-1 to TRBJ2-3; TRBD2 aligns across 10 bases. The V gene end was trimmed by 1 base and the J gene end by 5 bases; junction bases not matched to a gene: 9. The CDR3 runs 17 residues. Germline V gene data show CDR1 as MGHRA and CDR2 as YSYEKL. Here the CDR3 reads CASSQVVSSGSLDTQYF. DNA of the CDR3: TGCGCCAGCAGCCAAGTGGTCTCTAGCGGGAGTCTAGATACGCAGTATTTT.

The chain carries TRBV2 and TRBJ1-2; 7 bases are shared with TRBD1. There are 14 residues in the CDR3. CDR1 is SNHLY and CDR2 is FYNNEI in the germline V gene. V shed 6 bases, J shed 1 base, and the junction held 5 bases outside the gene matches. The CDR3 bases are TGTGCCAGCAGGGGGGACAGCTTTAACTATGGCTACACCTTC. This sequence encodes CASRGDSFNYGYTF.

There are a few counts of this clone. The sample has other DNA sequences that encode this CDR3 too. The CDR3 region is CASSVTGGSTDTQYF. For the CDR3, the DNA is TGTGCCAGCAGCGTGACAGGGGGCAGCACAGATACGCAGTATTTT. The rearrangement uses TRBV9 and TRBJ2-3; TRBD1 aligns across 10 bases. The germline CDR1 and CDR2 sequences are SGDLS and YYNGEE. CDR3 length equals 15 residues. Germline trimming cut 2 bases from V and 0 bases from J; bases unmatched to any gene: 0.

This clone was observed a few times. The rearrangement uses TRBV2 and TRBJ2-3; 16 nucleotides align to TRBD2. The CDR3 has 19 residues. The V gene's germline CDR1 is SNHLY and CDR2 FYNNEI. The ends lost 7 bases at V and 1 base at J; junction bases unmatched: 11. The CDR3 sequence is CASMGGLAGGPKRTDTQYF. CDR3 DNA: TGTGCCAGCATGGGGGGACTAGCGGGAGGGCCTAAACGCACAGATACGCAGTATTTT.

This clone occurred a few times. This sequence joins TRBV7-6 and TRBJ1-2; D not resolved. Germline-derived CDR1 and CDR2 are SGHVS and FNYEAQ. The CDR3 spans 13 residues. Trimming removed 5 bases at V and 2 bases at J, with 9 bases between. CDR3 DNA: TGTGCCAGCAGCCTAAACGGGAACTATGGCTACACCTTC. It encodes CASSLNGNYGYTF.

This clone turned up a few times. The chain carries TRBV5-4 and TRBJ1-5, with unresolved D. CDR1 and CDR2 (germline): SGHNT, YYREEE (reference sequence). The V end was cut by 0 bases, the J end by 1 base, with 5 bases between. This CDR3 comprises 14 residues. The CDR3 region is CASSLGGSNQPQHF. In DNA form, the CDR3 reads TGTGCCAGCAGCTTGGGAGGGAGCAATCAGCCCCAGCATTTT.

This clone has a handful of counts. The chain employs TRBV6-5 and TRBJ1-2, with D perhaps TRBD1 (6 bases). From germline, CDR1 is MNHEY and CDR2 SVGAGI. V was shortened by 2 bases and J by 4 bases, with 14 bases between the two germline ends. The CDR3 has 15 residues. CDR3 sequence reads: CASSYAWEGGYGYTF. The CDR3 nucleotides are TGTGCCAGCAGTTACGCCTGGGAGGGGGGCTATGGCTACACCTTC.

This clone was picked up a small number of times. The chain combines TRBV5-4 with TRBJ2-5; TRBD2 matches 7 bases. With the DNA end fitting TRBJ2-7 better, the J assignment may be wrong. The CDR3 covers 14 residues. Per germline, CDR1 SGHNT and CDR2 YYREEE (reference sequence). Here the CDR3 reads CASSLAGGRAEQYF. As DNA, the CDR3 is TGTGCCAGCAGCTTGGCGGGTGGGAGGGCCGAGCAGTACTTC.

This clone was observed a handful of times. This chain links TRBV6-5 with TRBJ2-1, with D hard to call. This CDR3 has 11 amino acids. Deletions cut 4 bases from V and 7 bases from J, with 5 bases between. The germline V gene has CDR1 MNHEY and CDR2 SVGAGI. Here the CDR3 reads CASSFGNEQFF. In DNA, the CDR3 is TGTGCCAGCAGTTTCGGGAATGAGCAGTTCTTC.

The chain employs TRBV29-1 and TRBJ1-4, with 7 bases fitting TRBD1. The CDR3 has 13 residues. Germline V CDR1 and CDR2: SQVTM, ANQGSEA. The V segment lost 6 bases and the J segment 10 bases; nucleotides outside the gene matches: 11. The CDR3 sequence: CSVQTGEVGKLFF. The CDR3 DNA is TGCAGCGTCCAAACAGGGGAGGTAGGAAAACTGTTTTTT.